This entry concerns a single TCR beta chain. Its antigen is unknown. This PCR relied on a set of 60 Vbeta primers and 13 Jbeta primers. Here immunoSEQ multiplex PCR was the method, and the copy in TCRdb shows in-frame clones only, minus some. The table lists about 75,000 clones, about 79% of them singletons. The data belong to a study of cytomegalovirus exposure and HLA in healthy donors. Nominal health characterized the donors when sampled, though unrecorded immune exposures were likely. Findings and caveats of the study: While the bulk of TCR sequences proved rare, some public TCRs turned up in many donors. High specificity and sensitivity for cytomegalovirus status were reported for the classifier. Common viral pathogens (according to a later analysis) appeared linked to several of the most significant clusters.

Trimming shortened V by 8 bases and J by 0 bases, and 13 bases separated the two germline ends. This CDR3 spans 14 amino acids. Per the germline V gene, CDR1 is MNHNS and CDR2 is SASEGT. The chain links TRBV6-1 to TRBJ1-1; D not resolved. The sample consisted of PBMCs. The sequence came from a man in his 70s in good health and CMV-seropositive. The CDR3: CASPFRLMNTEAFF. DNA of the CDR3: TGTGCCAGCCCCTTTCGGTTAATGAACACTGAAGCTTTCTTT.